The 26 T cell receptor beta chains presented below share a single source sample, sequenced in a study of blood T cells in healthy people across ages. It was with a sample-barcoded 5' primer and a J-beta primer mix that a second PCR of about 7 to 12 cycles was run. TCRdb independently ran MiXCR on the 5' RACE reads; one entry per CDR3 protein. Among some 880,000 distinct CDR3 sequences, 30% to 45% were seen once, and the ten largest hold around 13%. The sample comprised blood. These receptor sequences come from a man younger than 30 in good health.

The chain couples TRBV7-9 to TRBJ2-3, with 7 positions matching TRBD1. V gave up 3 bases and J gave up 3 bases; unmatched junction bases: 6. Looked up from germline, CDR1 is SEHNR and CDR2 is FQNEAQ (reference sequence). The CDR3 runs to 15 residues. CDR3 sequence: CASSFEGARTDTQYF. The DNA of the CDR3 is TGTGCCAGCAGCTTTGAGGGGGCGAGGACAGATACGCAGTATTTT.

This chain uses TRBV28 with TRBJ1-1, with 7 bases that match TRBD1. V shed 5 bases and J 1 base; nucleotides not matched to a gene: 7. This CDR3 comprises 15 residues. CDR1 and CDR2 (germline): MDHEN, SYDVKM. The CDR3 nucleotides read TGTGCCAGCAGTACCCAGGGACAGCCGAACACTGAAGCTTTCTTT. Its translation is CASSTQGQPNTEAFF. Supplemented by reference TRBV28 and TRBJ1-1, the full variable domain reads DVKVTQSSRYLVKRTGEKVFLECVQDMDHENMFWYRQDPGLGLRLIYFSYDVKMKEKGDIPEGYSVSREKKERFSLILESASTNQTSMYLCASSTQGQPNTEAFFGQGTRLTVV.

V and J are TRBV28 and TRBJ2-7; 8 bases agree with TRBD1. The CDR3 is made up of 15 amino acids. The V segment lost 2 bases and the J segment 3 bases; nucleotides outside the gene matches: 6. Germline V gene data show CDR1 as MDHEN and CDR2 as SYDVKM. The CDR3, as DNA: TGTGCCAGCAGTTTAGATCGACAGGGGAACTACGAGCAGTACTTC. Protein sequence: CASSLDRQGNYEQYF.

The chain joins TRBV10-3 to TRBJ2-3; no firm D call. This CDR3 has 10 residues. V was trimmed by 8 bases and J by 5 bases, leaving 5 bases between them. Germline V gene sequence: CDR1 ENHRY, CDR2 SYGVKD. CDR3 in DNA: TGTGCCATCGGGGAAGATACGCAGTATTTT. As protein: CAIGEDTQYF.

This clonotype appeared a few times. A junction boundary mismatches the germline segment, possibly from a read error. This chain joins TRBV4-3 and TRBJ1-1; 11 bases match TRBD1. Germline V gene sequence: CDR1 LGHNA, CDR2 YSLEER. The CDR3 length is 19 residues. The CDR3, as DNA: TGCGCCCGCAGCCAAGAACCCGGACAGGGGGCGCGAGGTAACACTGAAGCTTTCTTT. It translates to CARSQEPGQGARGNTEAFF.

This clonotype has ten or more counts. The V call is TRBV29-1, the J call TRBJ1-2; possibly TRBD1 for D (5 bases). V lost 0 bases and J lost 2, with 7 bases in between. The CDR3 spans 13 residues. Germline CDR1 reads SQVTM; CDR2 reads ANQGSEA. CDR3 sequence: CSVEDGDNYGYTF. Here the CDR3 DNA reads TGCAGCGTTGAAGATGGGGACAACTATGGCTACACCTTC.

The chain recombines TRBV4-3 with TRBJ2-3, with 7 bases matching TRBD1. This CDR3 contains 15 residues. Germline V CDR1 and CDR2: LGHNA, YSLEER. Trimming at V came to 4 bases and at J to 1 base, leaving 5 bases not matched to a gene. The CDR3 sequence is CASSPWTGRTDTQYF. CDR3 in DNA: TGCGCCAGCAGCCCTTGGACAGGTCGCACAGATACGCAGTATTTT.

This clonotype was counted many times. CDR3 sequence: CSATQDQTLSYEQYF. CDR3 DNA: TGCAGTGCTACGCAGGACCAGACTTTAAGCTACGAGCAGTACTTC. The chain uses TRBV20-1 and TRBJ2-7; D is ambiguous. Deletions cut 4 bases from V and 3 bases from J, with 19 bases between. Germline values: CDR1 DFQATT, CDR2 SNEGSKA (reference sequence). The CDR3 runs 15 residues.

This clonotype occurred a few times. The chain joins TRBV7-2 to TRBJ2-3, with TRBD2 matching 7 bases. Per germline, CDR1 SGHTA and CDR2 FQGNSA. After removal of 5 bases from V and 5 bases from J, the junction contained 7 bases not matched to a gene. The CDR3 is 14 amino acids. The CDR3 nucleotides are TGTGCCAGCAGCAACCGACTAGCTGGAGATACGCAGTATTTT. This translates into CASSNRLAGDTQYF.

In regard to this clonotype: Since a much larger clone is just one base distant, this may be a read error. This chain uses TRBV29-1 with TRBJ1-2; no clear D gene. The CDR3 spans 13 residues. Deletions cut 3 bases from V and 12 bases from J, with 20 bases between. CDR1 and CDR2 (germline): SQVTM, ANQGSEA. The CDR3 nucleotides are TGCAGCGTTGATGAGGACCGAACGGAAGGCCACACCTTC. As protein: CSVDEDRTEGHTF.

This clonotype appeared many times. The chain links TRBV20-1 to TRBJ2-7; the D call may be TRBD1 or TRBD2 (5 bases each). The CDR3 is 13 amino acids. Germline V gene lookup returns CDR1 DFQATT and CDR2 SNEGSKA (reference sequence). Between the trimmed V and J ends, which lost 5 bases and 0 bases, there was a span of 11 bases. The CDR3 DNA reads TGCAGTGCTTCCGGGACCGACTCCTACGAGCAGTACTTC. It specifies CSASGTDSYEQYF.

CDR3 in amino acids: CASSYSMDGQETQYF. CDR3 coding DNA: TGTGCCAGCAGTTACTCGATGGACGGGCAAGAGACCCAGTACTTC. V usage is TRBV6-5 and J usage is TRBJ2-5; D gene ambiguous. The CDR3 contains 15 residues. Trimming shortened V by 0 bases and J by 2 bases, and 10 bases separated the two germline ends. Germline assignment: CDR1 MNHEY and CDR2 SVGAGI.

The J gene is TRBJ2-7, the V gene TRBV6-4; unclear D gene. The CDR3 consists of 13 residues. Germline lookup yields CDR1 MRHNA and CDR2 SNTAGT. The V and J ends lost 6 bases and 6 bases respectively, with 15 bases between them. CDR3 sequence (DNA): TGTGCCAGCAGCGAAAAAGAAGAAGGCGAGCAGTACTTC. Its translation: CASSEKEEGEQYF.

The chain links TRBV12-3 or TRBV12-4 to TRBJ1-2; D is possibly TRBD1 (5 bases). The V end was cut by 6 bases, the J end by 4 bases, with 12 bases between. The CDR3 has 13 residues. The CDR3 nucleotides read TGTGCCAGCAGGAGGGGAGACAGCTATGGCTACACCTTC. Encoded protein: CASRRGDSYGYTF.

In this sample, this clonotype turned up a few times. This chain uses TRBV4-1 with TRBJ1-5; D ambiguous. Germline V gene data show CDR1 as MGHRA and CDR2 as YSYEKL. Trimming stripped 4 bases from V and 0 bases from J, with 13 bases between. The CDR3 runs 16 residues. The CDR3 sequence is CASSLADGLSNQPQHF. In nucleotides, the CDR3 is TGCGCCAGCAGCCTTGCGGACGGGCTTAGCAATCAGCCCCAGCATTTT.

This clonotype was seen repeatedly, ten times or more. This chain connects TRBV9 to TRBJ2-1; D remains ambiguous. V was pared by 3 bases and J by 0 bases, with 10 bases between. CDR1 SGDLS and CDR2 YYNGEE come from the germline V gene. CDR3 length: 15 residues. The DNA for the CDR3 is TGTGCCAGCAGCGGCCGCAGACCCTCCTACAATGAGCAGTTCTTC. Its protein is CASSGRRPSYNEQFF.

The chain couples TRBV20-1 to TRBJ2-5; 10 positions agree with TRBD1. Germline CDR1 and CDR2: DFQATT and SNEGSKA (reference sequence). Unmatched junction bases numbered 3, after V lost 3 bases and J lost 2 bases. The CDR3 is 14 amino acids. CDR3: CSARTGGPQETQYF. The CDR3 DNA follows: TGCAGTGCTAGGACAGGGGGCCCGCAAGAGACCCAGTACTTC.

The chain joins TRBV10-3 to TRBJ2-1; the D gene is possibly TRBD2 (6 bases). This CDR3 is 14 amino acids long. Trimming shortened V by 4 bases and J by 5 bases, and 12 bases separated the two germline ends. Germline CDR1 reads ENHRY; CDR2 reads SYGVKD. CDR3 DNA sequence: TGTGCCATCAGTGGACGACTAGGAGACAATGAGCAGTTCTTC. It translates to CAISGRLGDNEQFF.

The chain is built from TRBV7-3 and TRBJ1-1, with 10 bases aligning to TRBD1. Germline-derived CDR1 and CDR2 are SGHTA and FQGTGA. This CDR3 spans 16 amino acids. Trimming at V came to 2 bases and at J to 4 bases, leaving 7 bases not matched to a gene. In DNA form, the CDR3 reads TGTGCCAGCAGCTTACGGGGACAGGGGCCGGGCACTGAAGCTTTCTTT. It encodes CASSLRGQGPGTEAFF.

This chain joins TRBV11-2 and TRBJ2-5; 8 bases map to TRBD1. The better agreement between TRBJ2-7 and the DNA end casts doubt on the J call. Germline V lookup: CDR1 SGHAT, CDR2 FQNNGV. CDR3 length: 14 amino acids. CDR3 in amino acids: CASSLVADRGEQYF. The CDR3 bases are TGTGCCAGCAGTCTAGTGGCCGACAGGGGCGAGCAGTACTTC.

The sample holds many counts of this clonotype. The J gene is TRBJ2-3, the V gene TRBV25-1; D not resolved. The CDR3 has 15 residues. Germline V gives CDR1 MGHDK, CDR2 SYGVNS. The V end was cut by 4 bases, the J end by 1 base, with 12 bases between. CDR3 in amino acids: CASSGVEDGTDTQYF. In DNA form, the CDR3 reads TGTGCCAGCAGTGGCGTAGAAGATGGCACAGATACGCAGTATTTT. The full variable domain, in which reference TRBV25-1 and TRBJ2-3 provide the parts outside the CDR3, is EADIYQTPRYLVIGTGKKITLECSQTMGHDKMYWYQQDPGMELHLIHYSYGVNSTEKGDLSSESTVSRIRTEHFPLTLESARPSHTSQYLCASSGVEDGTDTQYFGPGTRLTVL.

This rearrangement joins TRBV12-3 or TRBV12-4 to TRBJ1-5; the match to TRBD1 covers 7 bases. Trimming cost V 5 bases and J 1 base; bases outside gene matches: 5. This CDR3 is built from 15 residues. The CDR3 protein is CASSPDRASNQPQHF. The DNA of the CDR3 is TGTGCCAGCAGTCCCGACAGGGCCAGCAATCAGCCCCAGCATTTT.

CDR3 in amino acids: CASTPNKIIGSYNEQYF. The CDR3 region has the DNA TGTGCCAGTACCCCCAACAAGATTATAGGGTCCTACAATGAGCAGTACTTC. V gene TRBV19 combines with J gene TRBJ2-1; no definite D call. The end of the DNA is better explained by TRBJ2-7, so the J call may be wrong. The CDR3 loop spans 17 amino acids. The germline V gene encodes CDR1 LNHDA and CDR2 SQIVND (reference sequence).

The rearrangement joins TRBV9 to TRBJ2-1, with D possibly being TRBD2 (6 bases). CDR3 size: 15 residues. V lost 0 bases and J 5 bases, leaving 12 bases between the germline ends. Germline V lookup: CDR1 SGDLS, CDR2 YYNGEE. CDR3 DNA sequence: TGTGCCAGCAGCGTAGGTGGCGGGGTGAACAATGAGCAGTTCTTC. Amino acid sequence: CASSVGGGVNNEQFF.

This clonotype appeared a few times. The V and J genes are TRBV20-1 and TRBJ1-4, with TRBD1 matching 7 bases. V lost 3 bases to trimming and J lost 9 bases; unmatched junction nucleotides: 10. CDR3 size: 14 residues. Germline CDR1 DFQATT, CDR2 SNEGSKA (reference sequence). The CDR3, as DNA: TGCAGTGCTAGCCCAACAGGGGTCGAGAAAAAACTGTTTTTT. Protein sequence: CSASPTGVEKKLFF.

The chain couples TRBV20-1 to TRBJ1-6; D ambiguous. V was pared by 7 bases and J by 7 bases, with 14 bases between. The CDR3 is 13 residues long. Germline CDR1 reads DFQATT; CDR2 reads SNEGSKA (reference sequence). DNA of the CDR3: TGCAGTGGTTCTAGGGCAGGAAATTCACCCCTCCACTTT. Its protein product is CSGSRAGNSPLHF.